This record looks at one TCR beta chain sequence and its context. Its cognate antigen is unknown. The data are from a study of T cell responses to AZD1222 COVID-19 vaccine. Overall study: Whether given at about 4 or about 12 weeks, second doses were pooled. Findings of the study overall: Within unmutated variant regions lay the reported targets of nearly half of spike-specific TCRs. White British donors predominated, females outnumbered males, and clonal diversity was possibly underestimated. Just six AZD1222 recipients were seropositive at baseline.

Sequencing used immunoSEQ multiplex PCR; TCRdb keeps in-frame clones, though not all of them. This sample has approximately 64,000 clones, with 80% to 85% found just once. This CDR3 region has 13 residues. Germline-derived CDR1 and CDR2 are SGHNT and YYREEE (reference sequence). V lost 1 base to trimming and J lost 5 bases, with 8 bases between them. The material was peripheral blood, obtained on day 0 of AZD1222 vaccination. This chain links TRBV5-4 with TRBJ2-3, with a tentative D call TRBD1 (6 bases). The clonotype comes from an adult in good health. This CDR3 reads CASSLQQGDTQYF. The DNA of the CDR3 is TGTGCCAGCAGCTTGCAACAGGGAGATACGCAGTATTTT.